The 22 T cell receptor beta chains given below trace back to one sample, sequenced in a study of circulating CD8 cells and anti-PD-1 response in melanoma. Live CD3+CD8+TCRalphabeta+ cells were sorted into four subsets by PD-1 and/or TIGIT. Using roughly 14 ng of total RNA, TCR libraries were made with the QIAseq Immune Repertoire TCR panel. TCRdb independently ran MiXCR on the reads; one entry per CDR3 protein. The data contain 1,500 to 2,500 distinct CDR3 sequences, 6.5% to 8.5% of them singletons. Material: CD8+ T cells from PBMCs, obtained at baseline or after one month of anti-PD-1 therapy (not recorded which). The receptors were gathered from a human donor with melanoma.

This clonotype rates as medium-sized (0.01 to 0.1%). The V gene is TRBV12-5, the J gene TRBJ2-3; possibly TRBD2 for D (5 bases). The V end was cut by 7 bases, the J end by 5 bases, with 10 bases between. CDR1 is LGHNT and CDR2 is FRNRAP in the germline V gene. The CDR3 contains 12 residues. This chain's CDR3 is CASAERIDTQYF. The CDR3 DNA follows: TGTGCTAGTGCCGAGCGGATAGATACGCAGTATTTT.

This clonotype is medium-sized by share. This chain uses TRBV28 with TRBJ2-2; D unresolved. The CDR3 sequence is 13 residues long. V was shortened by 9 bases and J by 1 base, with 9 bases between the two germline ends. Germline CDR1 and CDR2: MDHEN and SYDVKM. CDR3 sequence reads: CASIGENTGELFF. The CDR3 coding sequence is TGTGCCAGTATTGGGGAGAACACCGGGGAGCTGTTTTTT.

The chain couples TRBV19 to TRBJ2-7, with D possibly TRBD2 on 5 matching bases. Germline CDR1 and CDR2: LNHDA and SQIVND (reference sequence). V lost 11 bases to trimming and J lost 2 bases, with 16 bases between them. The CDR3 is 13 residues long. The CDR3 is CASTSGDPYEQYF. In nucleotides, the CDR3 is TGTGCCTCAACAAGCGGCGACCCCTACGAGCAGTACTTC.

A note on this clonotype: Possible read error: a much larger clone is one base away. CDR3: CASSFMSYEQNF. DNA for the CDR3: TGTGCCAGCAGTTTCATGAGCTACGAGCAGAACTTC. This chain uses TRBV28 with TRBJ2-7, with D hard to call. The germline V gene has CDR1 MDHEN and CDR2 SYDVKM. The CDR3 sequence is 12 residues long. Full variable domain (missing parts from reference TRBV28 and TRBJ2-7): DVKVTQSSRYLVKRTGEKVFLECVQDMDHENMFWYRQDPGLGLRLIYFSYDVKMKEKGDIPEGYSVSREKKERFSLILESASTNQTSMYLCASSFMSYEQNFGPGTRLTVT.

This clonotype is labeled medium-sized (0.01 to 0.1%). The chain employs TRBV27 and TRBJ1-5, with a weak D call TRBD1 (6 bases). Trimming shortened V by 5 bases and J by 0 bases, and 11 bases separated the two germline ends. Germline CDR1 and CDR2: MNHEY and SMNVEV (reference sequence). The CDR3 is 15 residues long. The DNA for the CDR3 is TGTGCCAGCAGTCTAAGGGGGATTAGCAATCAGCCCCAGCATTTT. It is translated as CASSLRGISNQPQHF.

This clonotype rates as medium-sized. This sequence joins TRBV7-9 and TRBJ1-1; unclear D gene. The V and J ends lost 5 bases and 1 base respectively, with 5 bases between them. CDR3 length: 12 amino acids. Germline loops: CDR1 SEHNR, CDR2 FQNEAQ (reference sequence). The CDR3 is CASSPWNTEAFF. The DNA of the CDR3 is TGTGCCAGCAGCCCTTGGAACACTGAAGCTTTCTTT.

This clonotype was detected only a few times. The chain uses TRBV5-1 and TRBJ2-3; D not certain. CDR1 SGHRS and CDR2 YFSETQ come from the germline V gene. The CDR3 is made up of 14 amino acids. The V end lost 4 bases, the J end lost 1 base, and 10 bases lay between the germline ends. CDR3 nucleotides: TGCGCCAGCAGCGACCGGACGGGCACAGATACGCAGTATTTT. This codes for CASSDRTGTDTQYF.

By share, this clonotype ranks as medium-sized. The chain couples TRBV27 to TRBJ2-7; 11 bases match TRBD2. V lost 3 bases, J lost 5 bases, and 12 bases stayed unmatched. The CDR3 runs to 17 residues. CDR1 MNHEY and CDR2 SMNVEV come from the germline V gene (reference sequence). The CDR3 is CASSLQVAGGQQDEQYF. CDR3 coding DNA: TGTGCCAGCAGTTTGCAGGTAGCGGGGGGGCAACAAGACGAGCAGTACTTC.

Relative to its sample, this clonotype is medium-sized. The chain carries TRBV28 and TRBJ2-3; no definite D call. CDR3 length: 12 residues. Trimming stripped 3 bases from V and 12 bases from J, with 13 bases between. In germline, CDR1 is MDHEN, CDR2 SYDVKM. In nucleotides, the CDR3 is TGTGCCAGCAGTTTTATTAGCCCCCCCCAGTATTTT. It yields the protein CASSFISPPQYF.

Within the sample, this clonotype is medium-sized. V and J are TRBV27 and TRBJ1-1, with no clear D. The ends were cut back, 7 bases at V and 11 bases at J, with 17 bases in the middle. CDR3 length: 12 amino acids. Germline V lookup: CDR1 MNHEY, CDR2 SMNVEV (reference sequence). This CDR3 reads CASTLPGREAFF. The CDR3 region has the DNA TGTGCCAGCACCCTCCCGGGAAGGGAGGCTTTCTTT.

This clonotype is medium-sized in the sample. The V call is TRBV9, the J call TRBJ2-2; 11 nucleotides agree with TRBD1. Germline loops: CDR1 SGDLS, CDR2 YYNGEE. V shed 4 bases, J shed 1 base, and the junction held 6 bases outside the gene matches. The CDR3 is 17 residues long. The CDR3 is CASSNPDRGQNTGELFF. CDR3 sequence (DNA): TGTGCCAGCAGCAACCCGGACAGGGGGCAGAACACCGGGGAGCTGTTTTTT. The full variable domain, completed using reference TRBV9 and TRBJ2-2, is DSGVTQTPKHLITATGQRVTLRCSPRSGDLSVYWYQQSLDQGLQFLIQYYNGEERAKGNILERFSAQQFPDLHSELNLSSLELGDSALYFCASSNPDRGQNTGELFFGEGSRLTVL.

This chain uses TRBV28 with TRBJ2-3, with a weak D call TRBD1 (5 bases). CDR1 is MDHEN, CDR2 SYDVKM, per germline. The CDR3 is made up of 15 amino acids. The V gene lost 5 bases and the J gene lost 3 bases, with 15 bases spanning the gap. CDR3 protein: CASSRSTVETDTQYF. CDR3 in DNA: TGTGCCAGCAGTCGATCGACAGTGGAAACAGATACGCAGTATTTT.

By frequency in the sample, this clonotype is medium-sized (0.01 to 0.1%). The chain employs TRBV9 and TRBJ2-1, with 10 positions matching TRBD1. J was trimmed by 7 bases and V by 0 bases; bases with no gene match: 4. This CDR3 region has 15 residues. Germline V CDR1 and CDR2: SGDLS, YYNGEE. CDR3 sequence reads: CASSVEGQGTNEQFF. CDR3 nucleotides: TGTGCCAGCAGCGTAGAGGGACAGGGGACGAATGAGCAGTTCTTC.

Sample share makes this clonotype medium-sized. CDR3 bases: TGTGCCAGCAGTGAGGACAGGTCGCTCTATGGCTACACCTTC. Protein product: CASSEDRSLYGYTF. The chain uses TRBV27 and TRBJ1-2, with 7 nucleotides matching TRBD1. CDR3 length: 14 residues. CDR1 and CDR2 from the germline V gene are MNHEY and SMNVEV (reference sequence). Trimming at V came to 5 bases and at J to 4 bases, leaving 7 bases not matched to a gene.

In its sample, this clonotype is medium-sized. The chain is built from TRBV27 and TRBJ2-2, with 8 nucleotides matching TRBD1. CDR3 length: 15 amino acids. The V segment lost 3 bases and the J segment 4 bases; nucleotides outside the gene matches: 4. Germline V gene lookup returns CDR1 MNHEY and CDR2 SMNVEV (reference sequence). The CDR3 reads CASSLAGGGTGELFF. The DNA of the CDR3 is TGTGCCAGCAGTTTGGCAGGGGGCGGCACCGGGGAGCTGTTTTTT.

In this sample, this clonotype is medium-sized. This chain links TRBV4-1 with TRBJ1-2; no firm D call. The CDR3 length is 11 residues. V dropped 3 bases and J dropped 8 bases, with 7 bases sitting between them. The germline gives CDR1 MGHRA, CDR2 YSYEKL. CDR3 nucleotides: TGCGCCAGCAGCCACGCTATCGGCTACACCTTC. As protein: CASSHAIGYTF.

By sample fraction, this clonotype is medium-sized. This sequence joins TRBV27 and TRBJ2-7; D gene ambiguous. The V and J ends lost 2 bases and 7 bases respectively, with 9 bases between them. The CDR3 covers 12 residues. Germline lookup yields CDR1 MNHEY and CDR2 SMNVEV (reference sequence). CDR3 sequence reads: CASSLGVGEQYF. The CDR3 DNA reads as TGTGCCAGCAGTTTAGGGGTGGGGGAGCAGTACTTC.

By share of the sample, this clonotype is large. The chain is built from TRBV27 and TRBJ1-1; maybe TRBD1 (6 bases). Trimming took off 6 bases at V and 5 bases at J, with 10 bases between the two ends. Germline V gene lookup returns CDR1 MNHEY and CDR2 SMNVEV (reference sequence). This CDR3 has 12 residues. The CDR3 DNA sequence: TGTGCCAGCAGCATAGGGGGGACTGAAGCTTTCTTT. Translated, it gives CASSIGGTEAFF.

By share of the sample, this clonotype is medium-sized. This sequence joins TRBV29-1 and TRBJ2-1; D assignment may be TRBD1 or TRBD2 (6 bases each). Germline assignment: CDR1 SQVTM and CDR2 ANQGSEA. Between the trimmed V and J ends, which lost 7 bases and 9 bases, there was a span of 19 bases. The CDR3 has 13 amino acids. Written as DNA, the CDR3 is TGCAGCGGGTGGTGGGGGGCACCACTTGAGCAGTTCTTC. Encoded protein: CSGWWGAPLEQFF.

This clonotype is medium-sized (0.01 to 0.1%). The rearrangement links TRBV20-1 to TRBJ2-7; D is unclear. In germline, CDR1 is DFQATT, CDR2 SNEGSKA (reference sequence). CDR3 length: 13 amino acids. The germline V and J ends were trimmed by 8 bases and 3 bases, with 17 bases remaining between them. This CDR3 is CSSELTSGYEQYF. CDR3 coding DNA: TGCAGTTCCGAATTAACCTCCGGCTACGAGCAGTACTTC.

This clonotype is medium-sized (0.01 to 0.1%) by share. The chain couples TRBV19 to TRBJ2-1; a possible D gene is TRBD2 (5 bases). The CDR3 is 13 amino acids. Germline CDR1 and CDR2: LNHDA and SQIVND (reference sequence). V lost 4 bases and J lost 7, with 11 bases in between. The CDR3 DNA reads as TGTGCCAGTAGTACTGGACTTTTTAATGAGCAGTTCTTC. Translation gives CASSTGLFNEQFF.

By its share, this clonotype is large. V gene TRBV28 combines with J gene TRBJ2-7; D unresolved. The CDR3 loop spans 13 amino acids. Germline V gene lookup returns CDR1 MDHEN and CDR2 SYDVKM. Trimming stripped 3 bases from V and 7 bases from J, with 13 bases between. The CDR3 loop reads CASSFSVSQEQYF. As DNA, the CDR3 is TGTGCCAGCAGTTTCTCAGTCAGTCAGGAGCAGTACTTC.